This T cell receptor beta chain was documented in a study of beta chain features in type 1 diabetes. General study findings and limits: There were fewer insertions and more deletions at the VDJ junctions of type 1 diabetes patients. Among patients with Type 1 diabetes, TCRB CDR3s were moderately but significantly shorter in every one of the four CD4+ subsets.

The CDR3 has 14 residues. V shed 5 bases and J 3 bases; nucleotides not matched to a gene: 6. Germline V gene data show CDR1 as MDHEN and CDR2 as SYDVKM. Expressed TCRB transcripts were sequenced, since all the RNA that had been isolated was reverse transcribed. Data came from immunoSEQ multiplex PCR; TCRdb stores just in-frame clones and leaves some out. The sample holds 400,000 to 450,000 clones, about 15% seen once. Worth noting for this clone: Its target is not known.

This chain uses TRBV28 with TRBJ2-7, with TRBD2 matching over 8 bases. The sequence came from a man younger than 40 in good health. Sequencing used naive CD4+ T cells from blood. For the CDR3, the DNA is TGTGCCAGCAGTCCCCGGGGGGGACGCTACGAGCAGTACTTC. Amino acid sequence: CASSPRGGRYEQYF.